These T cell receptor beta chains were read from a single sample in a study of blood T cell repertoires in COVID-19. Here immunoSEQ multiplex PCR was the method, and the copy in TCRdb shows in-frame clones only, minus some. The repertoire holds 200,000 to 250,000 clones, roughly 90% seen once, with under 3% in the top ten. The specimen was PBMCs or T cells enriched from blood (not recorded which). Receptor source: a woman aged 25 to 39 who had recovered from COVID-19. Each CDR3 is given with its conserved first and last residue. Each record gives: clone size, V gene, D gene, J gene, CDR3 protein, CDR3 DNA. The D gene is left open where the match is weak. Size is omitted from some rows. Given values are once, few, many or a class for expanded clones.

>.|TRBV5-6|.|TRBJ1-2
CASSLTHRDGYTF
TGTGCCAGCAGCTTGACCCACCGGGATGGCTACACCTTC
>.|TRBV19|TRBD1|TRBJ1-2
CASSTSTGGGYGYTF
TGTGCCAGTAGTACTTCAACAGGGGGCGGCTATGGCTACACCTTC
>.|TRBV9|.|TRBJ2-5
CASSVESVRETQYF
TGTGCCAGCAGCGTAGAAAGCGTTCGAGAGACCCAGTACTTC
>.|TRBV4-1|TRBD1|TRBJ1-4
CASSHGRTGWYEKLFF
TGCGCCAGCAGCCATGGGAGGACAGGGTGGTATGAAAAACTGTTTTTT
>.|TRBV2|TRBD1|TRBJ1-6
CASKGGTGGNSPLHF
TGTGCCAGCAAGGGTGGTACAGGGGGAAATTCACCCCTCCACTTT
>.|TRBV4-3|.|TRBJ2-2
CASSQDGTSPSGELFF
TGCGCCAGCAGCCAAGATGGGACTTCCCCCTCCGGGGAGCTGTTTTTT
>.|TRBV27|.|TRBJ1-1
CASREGNTEAFF
TGTGCCAGCAGAGAGGGGAACACTGAAGCTTTCTTT
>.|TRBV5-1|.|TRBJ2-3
CASSLFRGGTDTQYF
TGCGCCAGCAGCTTGTTCAGGGGAGGCACAGATACGCAGTATTTT
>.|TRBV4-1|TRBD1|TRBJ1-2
CASSRGQGNGYTF
TGCGCCAGCAGCCGAGGACAGGGGAATGGCTACACCTTC
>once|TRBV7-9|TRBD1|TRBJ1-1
CASSFSTGRGNTEAFF
TGTGCCAGCAGCTTCTCGACAGGGAGAGGGAACACTGAAGCTTTCTTT
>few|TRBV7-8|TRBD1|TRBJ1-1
CASSRTGIGAFF
TGTGCCAGCAGCCGGACAGGGATCGGAGCTTTCTTT
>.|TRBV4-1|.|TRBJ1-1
CASSPSLPRGMNTEAFF
TGCGCCAGCAGCCCCTCTTTGCCAAGGGGGATGAACACTGAAGCTTTCTTT
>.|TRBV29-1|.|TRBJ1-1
CSAADGGNTEAFF
TGCAGCGCTGCAGACGGTGGGAACACTGAAGCTTTCTTT
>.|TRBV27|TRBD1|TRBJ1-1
CASSQAFGTVMNTEAFF
TGTGCCAGCAGTCAAGCATTCGGGACAGTTATGAACACTGAAGCTTTCTTT
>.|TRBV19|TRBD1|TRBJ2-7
CASSARGRAYEQYF
TGTGCCAGTAGTGCCAGGGGGCGAGCCTACGAGCAGTACTTC
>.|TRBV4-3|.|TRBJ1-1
CASSQDMGGVYTEAFF
TGCGCCAGCAGCCAAGATATGGGAGGGGTATATACTGAAGCTTTCTTT
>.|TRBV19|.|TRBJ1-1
CASSILGGVPEAFF
TGTGCCAGTAGTATTCTCGGGGGAGTTCCTGAAGCTTTCTTT
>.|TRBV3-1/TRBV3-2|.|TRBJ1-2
CASSQGVQGTRYGYTF
TGTGCCAGCAGCCAAGGTGTGCAGGGGACGCGTTATGGCTACACCTTC
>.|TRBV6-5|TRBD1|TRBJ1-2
CASSSRDRAAYGYTF
TGTGCCAGCAGTTCCCGAGACAGGGCGGCCTATGGCTACACCTTC
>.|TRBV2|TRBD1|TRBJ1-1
CASKGTENTEAFF
TGTGCCAGCAAGGGGACAGAAAACACTGAAGCTTTCTTT
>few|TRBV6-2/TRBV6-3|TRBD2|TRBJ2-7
CASSSQTTSGIFYEQYF
TGTGCCAGCAGTTCCCAAACGACTAGCGGGATTTTCTACGAGCAGTACTTC
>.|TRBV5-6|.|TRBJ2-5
CASRQANQETQYF
TGTGCCAGCCGCCAAGCGAACCAAGAGACCCAGTACTTC
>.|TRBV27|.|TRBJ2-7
CASTEYEQYF
TGTGCCAGCACAGAATACGAGCAGTACTTC
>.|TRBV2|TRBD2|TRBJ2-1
CARKRGSSYNEQFF
TGTGCCAGAAAGCGGGGGAGCTCCTACAATGAGCAGTTCTTC
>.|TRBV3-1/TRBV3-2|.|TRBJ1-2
CASSQVANYGYTF
TGTGCCAGCAGCCAGGTAGCTAACTATGGCTACACCTTC
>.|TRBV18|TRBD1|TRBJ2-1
CASSPRQGRDEQFF
TGTGCCAGCTCGCCACGACAGGGACGCGATGAGCAGTTCTTC
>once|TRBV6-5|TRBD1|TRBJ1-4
CASKNDRGREKLFF
TGTGCCAGCAAAAACGACAGGGGGCGGGAAAAACTGTTTTTT
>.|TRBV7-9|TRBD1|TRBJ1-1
CASSLVTGGEAFF
TGTGCCAGCAGCTTAGTTACAGGGGGTGAAGCTTTCTTT
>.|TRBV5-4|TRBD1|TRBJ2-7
CASSLRTGEVEQYF
TGTGCCAGCAGCTTGCGGACAGGGGAAGTCGAGCAGTACTTC
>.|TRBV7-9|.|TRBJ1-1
CASSLSSFNTEAFF
TGTGCCAGCAGCTTATCCAGTTTTAACACTGAAGCTTTCTTT
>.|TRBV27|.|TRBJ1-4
CASSFVGRGTNEKLFF
TGTGCCAGCAGTTTTGTGGGGCGGGGGACTAATGAAAAACTGTTTTTT
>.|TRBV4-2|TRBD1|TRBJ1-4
CASSQPGQGNEKLFF
TGTGCCAGCAGCCAACCGGGACAGGGAAATGAAAAACTGTTTTTT
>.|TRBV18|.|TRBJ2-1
CASSPLPGVVNEQFF
TGTGCCAGCTCACCACTCCCAGGGGTGGTCAATGAGCAGTTCTTC
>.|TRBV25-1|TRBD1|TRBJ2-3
CASSDSRTGSTDTQYF
TGTGCCAGCAGTGATTCACGGACAGGTAGCACAGATACGCAGTATTTT
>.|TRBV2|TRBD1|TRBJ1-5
CASRAGGQVNQPQHF
TGTGCCAGCAGGGCAGGGGGCCAAGTCAATCAGCCCCAGCATTTT
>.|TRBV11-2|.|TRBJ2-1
CASSLVGAGRYNEQFF
TGTGCCAGCAGCTTAGTCGGGGCGGGGAGATACAATGAGCAGTTCTTC
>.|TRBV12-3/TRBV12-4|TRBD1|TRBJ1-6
CASRRGRNSPLHF
TGTGCCAGCAGAAGGGGGCGAAATTCACCCCTCCACTTT
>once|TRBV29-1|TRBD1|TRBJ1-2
CSVLTGTGYGYTF
TGCAGCGTTTTGACCGGGACAGGCTATGGCTACACCTTC
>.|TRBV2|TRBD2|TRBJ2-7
CASLLAGPRGEQYF
TGTGCCAGCCTACTAGCGGGGCCTCGGGGAGAGCAGTACTTC
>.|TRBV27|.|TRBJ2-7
CASSPSRIRLEQYF
TGTGCCAGCAGTCCCTCTAGAATTCGGCTCGAGCAGTACTTC
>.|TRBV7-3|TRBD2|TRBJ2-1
CASSLSGGVNEQFF
TGTGCCAGCAGTCTCAGCGGGGGGGTCAATGAGCAGTTCTTC